This TCR beta chain was sequenced for a study of CD8+ T cells in alopecia areata. In the study overall: Administration of oral tofacitinib to treated patients was at 5 to 10 mg twice daily. Whole-study findings and limits: Especially in alopecia totalis/universalis, lesional scalp showed greater clonality than normal scalp did.

This clone was observed a handful of times. The antigen remains undetermined. Sampling of alopecia areata patients yielded lesional scalp punch biopsies as well as peripheral blood. Germline V CDR1 and CDR2: SQVTM, ANQGSEA. Trimming pared 7 bases from V and 5 bases from J, leaving 11 bases between. This CDR3 comprises 12 residues. cDNA reverse transcribed from extracted RNA served as the sequencing template. The assay was immunoSEQ multiplex PCR, and TCRdb's table has in-frame clones only and misses some. The sample includes around 140,000 clones, around 51% seen only once; the top ten take 0.8% to 1%.

The sample was CD4+ T cells sorted from blood, taken at week 0. This TCR was recovered from a human donor with alopecia areata. The V and J genes are TRBV29-1 and TRBJ2-2, with D hard to call. The CDR3 DNA reads TGCAGCGGAGAAACTGCTACCGGGGAGCTGTTTTTT. It codes for CSGETATGELFF.